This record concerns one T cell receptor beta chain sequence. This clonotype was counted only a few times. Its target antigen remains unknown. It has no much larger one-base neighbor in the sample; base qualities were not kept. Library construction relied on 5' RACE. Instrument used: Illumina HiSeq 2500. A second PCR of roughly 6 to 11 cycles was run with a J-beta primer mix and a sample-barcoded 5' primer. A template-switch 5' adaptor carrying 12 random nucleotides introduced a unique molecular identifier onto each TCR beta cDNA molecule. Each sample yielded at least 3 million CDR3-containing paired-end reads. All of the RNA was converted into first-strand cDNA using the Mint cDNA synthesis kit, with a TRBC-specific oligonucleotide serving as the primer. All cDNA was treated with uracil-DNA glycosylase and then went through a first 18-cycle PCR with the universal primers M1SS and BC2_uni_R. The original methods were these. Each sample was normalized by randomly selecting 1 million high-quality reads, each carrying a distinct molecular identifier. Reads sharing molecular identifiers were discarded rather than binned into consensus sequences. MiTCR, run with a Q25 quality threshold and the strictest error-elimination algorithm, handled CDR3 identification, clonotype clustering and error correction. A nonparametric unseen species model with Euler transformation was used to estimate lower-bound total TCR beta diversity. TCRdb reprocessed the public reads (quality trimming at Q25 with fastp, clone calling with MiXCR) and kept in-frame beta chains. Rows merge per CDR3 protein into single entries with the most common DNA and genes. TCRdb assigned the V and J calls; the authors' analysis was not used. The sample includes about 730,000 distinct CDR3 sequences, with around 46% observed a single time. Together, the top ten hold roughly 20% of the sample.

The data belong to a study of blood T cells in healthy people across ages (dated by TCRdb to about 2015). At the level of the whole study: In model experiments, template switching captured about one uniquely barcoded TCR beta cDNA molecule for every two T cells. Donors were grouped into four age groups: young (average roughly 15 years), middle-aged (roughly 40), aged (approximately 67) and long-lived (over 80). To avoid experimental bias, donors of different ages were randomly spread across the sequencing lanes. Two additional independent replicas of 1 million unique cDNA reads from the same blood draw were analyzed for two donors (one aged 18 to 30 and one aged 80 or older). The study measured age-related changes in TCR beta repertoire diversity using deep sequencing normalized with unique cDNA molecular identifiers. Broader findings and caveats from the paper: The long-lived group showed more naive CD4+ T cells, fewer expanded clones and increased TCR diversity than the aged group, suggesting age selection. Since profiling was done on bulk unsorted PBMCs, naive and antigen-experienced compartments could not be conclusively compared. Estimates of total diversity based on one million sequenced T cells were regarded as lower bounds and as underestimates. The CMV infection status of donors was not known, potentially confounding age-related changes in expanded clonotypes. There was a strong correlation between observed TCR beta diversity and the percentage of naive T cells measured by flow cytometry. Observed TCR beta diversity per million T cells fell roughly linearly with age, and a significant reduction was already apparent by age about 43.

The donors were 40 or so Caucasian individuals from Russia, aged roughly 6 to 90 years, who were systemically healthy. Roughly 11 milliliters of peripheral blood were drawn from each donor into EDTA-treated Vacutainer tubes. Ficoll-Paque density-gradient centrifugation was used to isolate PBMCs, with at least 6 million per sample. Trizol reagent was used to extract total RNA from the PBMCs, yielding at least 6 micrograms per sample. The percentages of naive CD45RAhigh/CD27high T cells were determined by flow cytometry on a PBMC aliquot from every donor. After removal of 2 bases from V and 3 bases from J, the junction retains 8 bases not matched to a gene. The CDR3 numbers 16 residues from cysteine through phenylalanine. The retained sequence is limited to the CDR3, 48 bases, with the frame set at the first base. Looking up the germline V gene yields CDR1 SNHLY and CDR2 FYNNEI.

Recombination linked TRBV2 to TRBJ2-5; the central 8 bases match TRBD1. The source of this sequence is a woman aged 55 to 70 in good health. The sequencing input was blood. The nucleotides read TGTGCCAGCAGTGAACTGGTGCAGGGGGCGAAAGAGACCCAGTACTTC. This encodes CASSELVQGAKETQYF.